These 25 T cell receptor beta chains originate from one sample sequenced in a study of T cell responses to AZD1222 COVID-19 vaccine (dated by TCRdb to the early 2020s). To prepare the library, the immunoSEQ multiplex PCR assay was applied. TCRdb holds this immuneACCESS table with in-frame rearrangements only. Some clones are missing; in checked studies, unresolved V genes explain under half, and the rest has no known cause. Across this sample there are around 140,000 clones, with about 93% seen only once. The top ten hold 5% to 5.5% of the sample. This specimen's time point label, interpreted: baseline before first vaccination. This specimen was peripheral blood, taken on day 0 of AZD1222 vaccination. The receptors originated from an adult in good health.

On this clone: A read error may account for a junction end that differs from germline. The gene calls are TRBV20-1 and TRBJ2-1, with unresolved D. The CDR3 runs 8 residues. Germline assignment: CDR1 DFQATT and CDR2 SNEGSKA (reference sequence). Here the CDR3 DNA reads TGCAGTGCTACCCCGAGTCTCTTC. Its protein product is CSATPSLF.

The chain recombines TRBV30 with TRBJ1-1; the D gene is possibly TRBD1 (6 bases). This CDR3 spans 16 amino acids. The V gene lost 0 bases and the J gene lost 4 bases, with 18 bases spanning the gap. Germline V gene lookup returns CDR1 GTSNPN and CDR2 SVGIG (reference sequence). For the CDR3, the DNA is TGTGCCTGGAGTGTATTGGGGGGGCTACGTAGCACTGAAGCTTTCTTT. Protein product: CAWSVLGGLRSTEAFF. Complete variable domain (other parts from reference TRBV30 and TRBJ1-1): SQTIHQWPATLVQPVGSPLSLECTVEGTSNPNLYWYRQAAGRGLQLLFYSVGIGQISSEVPQNLSASRPQDRQFILSSKKLLLSDSGFYLCAWSVLGGLRSTEAFFGQGTRLTVV.

The rearrangement uses TRBV5-4 and TRBJ1-6, with a weak D call TRBD1 (5 bases). CDR3 length: 14 residues. Germline-derived CDR1 and CDR2 are SGHNT and YYREEE (reference sequence). Trimming removed 4 bases from V and 7 bases from J, with 12 bases in between. CDR3: CASSQGLSNSPLHF. CDR3 DNA sequence: TGTGCCAGCAGCCAGGGACTTAGCAATTCACCCCTCCACTTT. Full variable domain (remainder filled in from reference TRBV5-4 and TRBJ1-6): ETGVTQSPTHLIKTRGQQVTLRCSSQSGHNTVSWYQQALGQGPQFIFQYYREEENGRGNFPPRFSGLQFPNYSSELNVNALELDDSALYLCASSQGLSNSPLHFGNGTRLTVT.

This clone was seen a single time. CDR3 DNA: TGTGCCTGGAGTGTGAGCGGGAGCGGCGGTACGCAGTATTTT. Encoded protein: CAWSVSGSGGTQYF. The rearrangement links TRBV30 to TRBJ2-3; 8 bases map to TRBD2. CDR3 length: 14 residues. In germline, CDR1 is GTSNPN, CDR2 SVGIG (reference sequence). J gave up 8 bases and V 0 bases, and 7 bases lay outside the gene matches.

V is TRBV28 and J is TRBJ1-1; D unresolved. From germline, CDR1 is MDHEN and CDR2 SYDVKM. V was pared by 3 bases and J by 1 base, with 3 bases between. The CDR3 covers 12 residues. This CDR3 is CASSFTNTEAFF. CDR3 bases: TGTGCCAGCAGTTTCACGAACACTGAAGCTTTCTTT.

The rearrangement joins TRBV7-9 to TRBJ2-3; D perhaps matches TRBD2 (6 bases). This CDR3 region has 15 residues. V gave up 5 bases and J gave up 2 bases, with 14 bases separating them. Germline V gives CDR1 SEHNR, CDR2 FQNEAQ (reference sequence). CDR3 protein: CASSPPGDLTDTQYF. DNA of the CDR3: TGTGCCAGCAGCCCCCCGGGGGACCTCACAGATACGCAGTATTTT.

This rearrangement joins TRBV5-4 to TRBJ1-6, with TRBD1 matching 7 bases. V dropped 2 bases and J dropped 6; count of bases not matched to a gene: 11. The germline CDR1 and CDR2 sequences are SGHNT and YYREEE (reference sequence). This CDR3 has 17 residues. The CDR3 loop is CASSLGETGAVNSPLHF. CDR3 bases: TGTGCCAGCAGCTTAGGCGAAACAGGGGCCGTTAATTCACCCCTCCACTTT.

This sequence joins TRBV29-1 and TRBJ2-1, with a weak D call TRBD1 (6 bases). In germline, CDR1 is SQVTM, CDR2 ANQGSEA. This CDR3 comprises 13 residues. V was trimmed by 7 bases and J by 1 base, leaving 11 bases between them. The CDR3 sequence is CSGSRGSYNEQFF. CDR3 DNA sequence: TGCAGCGGTTCCAGGGGTTCCTACAATGAGCAGTTCTTC.

V and J are TRBV9 and TRBJ1-5, with D possibly TRBD1 on 6 matching bases. CDR1 is SGDLS and CDR2 is YYNGEE in the germline V gene. V lost 4 bases and J 7 bases, leaving 18 bases between the germline ends. The CDR3 is 15 amino acids. The CDR3 protein is CASSHGGGLLQPQHF. CDR3 in DNA: TGTGCCAGCAGCCACGGAGGGGGGCTATTGCAGCCCCAGCATTTT.

The V and J genes are TRBV30 and TRBJ2-1, with TRBD1 matching 7 bases. The germline V gene encodes CDR1 GTSNPN and CDR2 SVGIG (reference sequence). The CDR3 has 14 residues. Trimming removed 1 base from V and 10 bases from J; junction bases left unmatched: 10. The DNA of the CDR3 is TGTGCCTGGAGTGCAATAACAGGGGTCGGAGAGCAGTTCTTC. Amino acid sequence: CAWSAITGVGEQFF. Together with reference TRBV30 and TRBJ2-1, the CDR3 gives the full variable domain: SQTIHQWPATLVQPVGSPLSLECTVEGTSNPNLYWYRQAAGRGLQLLFYSVGIGQISSEVPQNLSASRPQDRQFILSSKKLLLSDSGFYLCAWSAITGVGEQFFGPGTRLTVL.

This chain uses TRBV29-1 with TRBJ2-7, with TRBD2 matching 11 bases. Germline lookup yields CDR1 SQVTM and CDR2 ANQGSEA. Trimming took 6 bases from V and 5 from J; bases not matched to a gene: 6. The CDR3 has 13 residues. The CDR3 DNA reads TGCAGCGTGACCACTAGCGGGAGAAACGAGCAGTACTTC. Residues: CSVTTSGRNEQYF.

The rearrangement uses TRBV27 and TRBJ2-7; a possible D gene is TRBD1 (5 bases). CDR1 and CDR2 from the germline V gene are MNHEY and SMNVEV (reference sequence). V was pared by 3 bases and J by 6 bases, with 15 bases between. This CDR3 spans 14 amino acids. The CDR3 region has the DNA TGTGCCAGCAGTTTCGATGGCAGGGTCCGCGAGCAGTACTTC. This codes for CASSFDGRVREQYF.

V gene TRBV28 combines with J gene TRBJ2-1; the D is unclear. The CDR3 contains 11 residues. Deletions cut 2 bases from V and 10 bases from J, with 6 bases between. The germline gives CDR1 MDHEN, CDR2 SYDVKM. The CDR3 nucleotides are TGTGCCAGCAGTTTAAGCAGCGAGCAGTTCTTC. Protein product: CASSLSSEQFF.

This chain uses TRBV28 with TRBJ2-2; D perhaps matches TRBD1 (5 bases). CDR1 and CDR2 (germline): MDHEN, SYDVKM. Trimming removed 2 bases at V and 6 bases at J, with 10 bases between. The CDR3 loop spans 14 amino acids. The CDR3 DNA reads TGTGCCAGCAGTTTAAGGGGATCTGCCGGGGAGCTGTTTTTT. This gives the protein CASSLRGSAGELFF. Drawing the rest from reference TRBV28 and TRBJ2-2, the complete variable domain is DVKVTQSSRYLVKRTGEKVFLECVQDMDHENMFWYRQDPGLGLRLIYFSYDVKMKEKGDIPEGYSVSREKKERFSLILESASTNQTSMYLCASSLRGSAGELFFGEGSRLTVL.

CDR3 residues: CASSLRQASTDTQYF. The CDR3 region has the DNA TGTGCCAGCAGCTTAAGACAGGCTAGCACAGATACGCAGTATTTT. The rearrangement joins TRBV7-9 to TRBJ2-3; the D gene is possibly TRBD1 (6 bases). The CDR3 has 15 residues. Germline V gives CDR1 SEHNR, CDR2 FQNEAQ (reference sequence). Trimming cost V 2 bases and J 0 bases, with 9 bases left between them.

V gene TRBV6-2 or TRBV6-3 combines with J gene TRBJ1-2, with no clear D. The CDR3 consists of 15 residues. Germline V gives CDR1 MNHEY, CDR2 SVGEGT. V lost 2 bases and J 0 bases, leaving 10 bases between the germline ends. The CDR3 coding sequence is TGTGCCAGCAGTTACACAGCTATTGCTAACTATGGCTACACCTTC. As protein: CASSYTAIANYGYTF.

This clone was counted between two and nine times. The genes are TRBV6-5 and TRBJ2-7; 8 positions match TRBD2. V gave up 7 bases and J gave up 2 bases; unmatched junction bases: 10. Germline V lookup: CDR1 MNHEY, CDR2 SVGAGI. The length of the CDR3 is 15 residues. The CDR3: CASTPAGGLAYEQYF. The CDR3 region has the DNA TGTGCCAGCACCCCCGCGGGGGGACTAGCCTACGAGCAGTACTTC.

The chain employs TRBV7-9 and TRBJ1-2; D is unresolved. V gave up 5 bases and J gave up 4 bases, with 17 bases separating them. CDR1 SEHNR and CDR2 FQNEAQ come from the germline V gene (reference sequence). CDR3 length: 15 amino acids. CDR3 in amino acids: CASSGPRKRSYGYTF. CDR3 bases: TGTGCCAGCAGCGGACCCCGGAAAAGATCCTATGGCTACACCTTC.

V is TRBV4-3 and J is TRBJ1-5; TRBD1 aligns across 9 bases. The CDR3 spans 15 residues. Trimming cost V 4 bases and J 5 bases; bases outside gene matches: 6. Germline loops: CDR1 LGHNA, CDR2 YSLEER. In DNA, the CDR3 is TGCGCCAGCAGCCGATCGACAGGGGGACATCAGCCCCAGCATTTT. It encodes CASSRSTGGHQPQHF.

The chain employs TRBV11-2 and TRBJ2-7; 9 bases line up with TRBD2. The V and J ends lost 1 base and 2 bases, in that order; junction bases with no gene match: 3. The CDR3 has 15 amino acids. Germline V gene lookup returns CDR1 SGHAT and CDR2 FQNNGV. CDR3 DNA sequence: TGTGCCAGCAGCTTAGGTGCGGGGGGGCCCTACGAGCAGTACTTC. This gives the protein CASSLGAGGPYEQYF.

This rearrangement joins TRBV5-5 to TRBJ2-7; D is unresolved. This CDR3 spans 11 amino acids. The V gene lost 1 base and the J gene lost 6 bases, with 5 bases spanning the gap. Germline CDR1 SGHKS, CDR2 YYEKEE (reference sequence). The CDR3 is CASSLFGEQYF. CDR3 DNA sequence: TGTGCCAGCAGCTTGTTCGGCGAGCAGTACTTC.

The genes are TRBV7-9 and TRBJ2-2; D ambiguous. This CDR3 contains 14 residues. V lost 5 bases and J lost 5, with 12 bases in between. Germline CDR1 reads SEHNR; CDR2 reads FQNEAQ (reference sequence). This chain's CDR3 is CASSPWTGTGELFF. For the CDR3, the DNA is TGTGCCAGCAGCCCTTGGACCGGAACCGGGGAGCTGTTTTTT.

The chain employs TRBV27 and TRBJ1-2; 7 bases match TRBD1. Germline V gene data show CDR1 as MNHEY and CDR2 as SMNVEV (reference sequence). Trimming removed 2 bases from V and 6 bases from J; junction bases left unmatched: 12. The CDR3 covers 16 residues. The DNA of the CDR3 is TGTGCCAGCAGTTTAACCGGGACAGTGCCCCGTGATGGCTACACCTTC. Translation: CASSLTGTVPRDGYTF.

This sequence joins TRBV5-8 and TRBJ2-3, with D uncertain. Trimming stripped 4 bases from V and 4 bases from J, with 13 bases between. The CDR3 has 14 amino acids. Germline V gives CDR1 SGHTS, CDR2 YDEGEE. CDR3 in amino acids: CASSLGSRPDTQYF. The CDR3 DNA is TGTGCCAGCAGCCTCGGCTCGCGTCCAGATACGCAGTATTTT.

This rearrangement joins TRBV27 to TRBJ2-7; TRBD1 aligns across 9 bases. Germline CDR1 and CDR2: MNHEY and SMNVEV (reference sequence). This CDR3 spans 13 amino acids. Losses at the gene ends were 6 bases for V and 6 bases for J; bases not matched to a gene: 6. The CDR3 coding sequence is TGTGCCAGCAGCTCCTTGACAGGGGGCGAGCAGTACTTC. Protein sequence: CASSSLTGGEQYF.